This TCR beta chain is drawn from a study of T cell responses to AZD1222 COVID-19 vaccine. Looking at the study overall: Investigators merged groups given second doses at roughly 4 or roughly 12 weeks.

TCRdb's copy holds only in-frame clones and misses some; the assay was immunoSEQ multiplex PCR. Seen here are 150,000 to 200,000 clones, 85% to 95% observed once, and the top ten hold 7.5% to 9.5%. This CDR3 is 16 amino acids long. V lost 4 bases and J lost 7, with 21 bases in between. The germline V gene has CDR1 SGHKS and CDR2 YYEKEE (reference sequence). The source of this sequence is an adult in good health. Sequenced here: peripheral blood, sampled on day 0 of AZD1222 vaccination. The chain links TRBV5-5 to TRBJ1-3; no clear D. DNA for the CDR3: TGTGCCAGCAGCAGCACCCCCAACATAGAGATGAACACCATATATTTT. It translates to CASSSTPNIEMNTIYF.